The rows below give T cell receptor beta chains drawn from one sample of a study of T cell responses to AZD1222 COVID-19 vaccine. Sequenced by immunoSEQ multiplex PCR; TCRdb stores in-frame clones only, minus some. The sample has 66,000 or so clones, about 90% seen once. The input for sequencing was peripheral blood, taken on day 0 of AZD1222 vaccination. Receptors were obtained from an adult in good health. Each CDR3 is given with its conserved first and last residue. D genes are given only for firm matches. Not every row has a clone size; where given, it reads once, few, many or a size class.

v_call: TRBV6-5; j_call: TRBJ1-5; d_call: .; clone_size: once; cdr3_nt: TGTGCCAGCAAGCGGTCCCTCAATCAGCCCCAGCATTTT; cdr3_aa: CASKRSLNQPQHF
v_call: TRBV19; j_call: TRBJ1-2; d_call: .; clone_size: .; cdr3_nt: TGTGCCAGTAGTATAGATTCAACAGGGAAGATTCGGGACACCTTC; cdr3_aa: CASSIDSTGKIRDTF
v_call: TRBV6-5; j_call: TRBJ1-5; d_call: .; clone_size: once; cdr3_nt: TGTGCCAGCAACCCGACGGGTTCCAATCAGCCCCAGCATTTT; cdr3_aa: CASNPTGSNQPQHF
v_call: TRBV7-2; j_call: TRBJ2-7; d_call: TRBD1; clone_size: .; cdr3_nt: TGTGCCAGCTCGATTAGACAGGGTCCATCCTACGAGCAGTACTTC; cdr3_aa: CASSIRQGPSYEQYF
v_call: TRBV19; j_call: TRBJ2-7; d_call: .; clone_size: once; cdr3_nt: TGTGCCAGTAGTTGGCGGGCCGATTACGAGCAGTACTTC; cdr3_aa: CASSWRADYEQYF
v_call: TRBV24-1; j_call: TRBJ1-2; d_call: .; clone_size: .; cdr3_nt: TGTGCCACCAGTGATCCCCGGGACGCCTCCTATGGCTACACCTTC; cdr3_aa: CATSDPRDASYGYTF
v_call: TRBV11-2; j_call: TRBJ2-5; d_call: .; clone_size: .; cdr3_nt: TGTGCCAGCAGCCACCCCAACCACGCACAAGAGACCCAGTACTTC; cdr3_aa: CASSHPNHAQETQYF
v_call: TRBV7-8; j_call: TRBJ2-7; d_call: .; clone_size: .; cdr3_nt: TGTGCCAGCAGTTTGGACCGGGGGGAGCAGTACTTC; cdr3_aa: CASSLDRGEQYF
v_call: TRBV9; j_call: TRBJ1-1; d_call: .; clone_size: .; cdr3_nt: TGTGCCAGCAGCGCCCTCGGGGGGCGTGGCACTGAAGCTTTCTTT; cdr3_aa: CASSALGGRGTEAFF
v_call: TRBV19; j_call: TRBJ2-2; d_call: TRBD1; clone_size: .; cdr3_nt: TGTGCCACCGTAAGGACAGGGGAGACCGGGGAGCTGTTTTTT; cdr3_aa: CATVRTGETGELFF
v_call: TRBV7-9; j_call: TRBJ1-5; d_call: .; clone_size: once; cdr3_nt: TGTGCCAGCAGCTTGGGTAGGGCCGAGAATCAGCCCCAGCATTTT; cdr3_aa: CASSLGRAENQPQHF
v_call: TRBV2; j_call: TRBJ1-5; d_call: .; clone_size: .; cdr3_nt: TGTGCCAGCAGTGGGGGTGGCAATCAGCCCCAGCATTTT; cdr3_aa: CASSGGGNQPQHF
v_call: TRBV9; j_call: TRBJ2-3; d_call: TRBD2; clone_size: .; cdr3_nt: TGTGCCAGCAGCGTAGGGAGCGGGGGGGCGGTAGATACGCAGTATTTT; cdr3_aa: CASSVGSGGAVDTQYF
v_call: TRBV7-9; j_call: TRBJ1-2; d_call: TRBD1; clone_size: .; cdr3_nt: TGTGCCAGCAGCCCGACAGGGACTAACTATGGCTACACCTTC; cdr3_aa: CASSPTGTNYGYTF
v_call: TRBV28; j_call: TRBJ2-4; d_call: TRBD2; clone_size: .; cdr3_nt: TGTGCCAGCAGTTCTATCGGGAGGGCCGACAACATTCAGTACTTC; cdr3_aa: CASSSIGRADNIQYF
v_call: TRBV7-9; j_call: TRBJ2-5; d_call: .; clone_size: few; cdr3_nt: TGTGCCAGCAGCCTAAACGGCGCATTACAAGAGACCCAGTACTTC; cdr3_aa: CASSLNGALQETQYF
v_call: TRBV5-8; j_call: TRBJ2-5; d_call: .; clone_size: .; cdr3_nt: TGTGCCAGCAGCTTGAATTCGGCAGAGACCCAGTACTTC; cdr3_aa: CASSLNSAETQYF
v_call: TRBV27; j_call: TRBJ2-5; d_call: .; clone_size: once; cdr3_nt: TGTGCCAGCAGTTTATATCCCCCACCGGAGACCCAGTACTTC; cdr3_aa: CASSLYPPPETQYF
v_call: TRBV6-5; j_call: TRBJ2-1; d_call: .; clone_size: .; cdr3_nt: TGTGCCAGCAGTTACTCATCACAGGGTGCCCCTGAGCAGTTCTTC; cdr3_aa: CASSYSSQGAPEQFF
v_call: TRBV25-1; j_call: TRBJ2-2; d_call: TRBD1; clone_size: .; cdr3_nt: TGTGCCAGCAGTGAGGCAGGGGGCCCCGGGGAGCTGTTTTTT; cdr3_aa: CASSEAGGPGELFF
v_call: TRBV9; j_call: TRBJ1-2; d_call: .; clone_size: once; cdr3_nt: TGTGCCAGCAGCCCCGACGGAAACTATGGCTACACCTTC; cdr3_aa: CASSPDGNYGYTF
v_call: TRBV21-1; j_call: TRBJ2-4; d_call: .; clone_size: few; cdr3_nt: TGTGCCAGCAGCAAAGCGTGGCAGTCACTAGCCAAAAACATTCAGTACTTC; cdr3_aa: CASSKAWQSLAKNIQYF
v_call: TRBV6-6; j_call: TRBJ1-3; d_call: .; clone_size: .; cdr3_nt: TGTGCCAGCAGAGGACGGGTATCCTCTGGAAACACCATATATTTT; cdr3_aa: CASRGRVSSGNTIYF
v_call: TRBV6-5; j_call: TRBJ1-5; d_call: TRBD1; clone_size: .; cdr3_nt: TGTGCCAGCAGTTCCGGAAGGGGGCAGGGTCAGCCCCAGCATTTT; cdr3_aa: CASSSGRGQGQPQHF
v_call: TRBV11-2; j_call: TRBJ1-1; d_call: .; clone_size: .; cdr3_nt: TGTGCCAGCAGCTTAGATATGTTGGGTCTAAACACTGAAGCTTTCTTT; cdr3_aa: CASSLDMLGLNTEAFF
v_call: TRBV2; j_call: TRBJ2-7; d_call: TRBD1; clone_size: .; cdr3_nt: TGTGCCAGCAGTGCCAGGACAGGGGCCTACGAGCAGTACTTC; cdr3_aa: CASSARTGAYEQYF
v_call: TRBV29-1; j_call: TRBJ1-1; d_call: .; clone_size: .; cdr3_nt: TGCAGCGTATCCGAGACAGGACCCTACACTGAAGCTTTCTTT; cdr3_aa: CSVSETGPYTEAFF
v_call: TRBV25-1; j_call: TRBJ2-3; d_call: .; clone_size: .; cdr3_nt: TGTGCCAGCAGTGAATTGACGGGGAATACGCAGTATTTT; cdr3_aa: CASSELTGNTQYF
v_call: TRBV30; j_call: TRBJ1-3; d_call: TRBD1; clone_size: .; cdr3_nt: TGTGCCTGGAGCCGGGACAGGGGGTTTGGAAACACCATATATTTT; cdr3_aa: CAWSRDRGFGNTIYF
v_call: TRBV9; j_call: TRBJ2-4; d_call: .; clone_size: .; cdr3_nt: TGTGCCAGCAGCGTAGGAGGGGGGCACTTAGCCAAAAACATTCAGTACTTC; cdr3_aa: CASSVGGGHLAKNIQYF
v_call: TRBV5-1; j_call: TRBJ1-2; d_call: .; clone_size: once; cdr3_nt: TGCGCCAGCAGCTTGTTGGATGCGGGTGGCTACACCTTC; cdr3_aa: CASSLLDAGGYTF
v_call: TRBV28; j_call: TRBJ2-5; d_call: .; clone_size: few; cdr3_nt: TGTGCCAGCAGTTTCATTGACCTAGAGACCCAGTACTTC; cdr3_aa: CASSFIDLETQYF
v_call: TRBV6-5; j_call: TRBJ2-7; d_call: .; clone_size: .; cdr3_nt: TGTGCCCTAAGAAGCGGGCAGGGTAACAACGAGCAGTACTTC; cdr3_aa: CALRSGQGNNEQYF
v_call: TRBV19; j_call: TRBJ1-5; d_call: TRBD1; clone_size: .; cdr3_nt: TGTGCCAGTAGCCTCCGACAGGGAGGGCAGCCCCAGCATTTT; cdr3_aa: CASSLRQGGQPQHF
v_call: TRBV6-5; j_call: TRBJ2-1; d_call: .; clone_size: few; cdr3_nt: TGTGCCAGCAGTTACTCGGCAGGGGAAAATGAGCAGTTCTTC; cdr3_aa: CASSYSAGENEQFF
v_call: TRBV30; j_call: TRBJ1-4; d_call: .; clone_size: .; cdr3_nt: TGTGCCTGGAGTGTAGTGGTGGGGGTTCGTGAAAAACTGTTTTTT; cdr3_aa: CAWSVVVGVREKLFF
v_call: TRBV30; j_call: TRBJ2-7; d_call: TRBD2; clone_size: medium-sized; cdr3_nt: TGTGCCTGGAGTGCCCTAGCGGGTTCCTACGAGCAGTACTTC; cdr3_aa: CAWSALAGSYEQYF
v_call: TRBV27; j_call: TRBJ2-5; d_call: .; clone_size: .; cdr3_nt: TGTGCCAGCAGTCCTGGGACGAGGGGGACCCAGTACTTC; cdr3_aa: CASSPGTRGTQYF
v_call: TRBV4-2; j_call: TRBJ1-4; d_call: .; clone_size: .; cdr3_nt: TGTGCCAGCAGCCAAGTTCGGGGGGAATCGGGTAATGAAAAACTGTTTTTT; cdr3_aa: CASSQVRGESGNEKLFF
v_call: TRBV18; j_call: TRBJ1-1; d_call: .; clone_size: .; cdr3_nt: TGTGCCAGCTCCCAGAGTAGGGGTATTGAAGCTTTCTTT; cdr3_aa: CASSQSRGIEAFF
v_call: TRBV3-1/TRBV3-2; j_call: TRBJ2-7; d_call: .; clone_size: few; cdr3_nt: TGTGCCAGCAGCCAAGATTACGTCTCCGCCTACGAGCAGTACTTC; cdr3_aa: CASSQDYVSAYEQYF
v_call: TRBV7-9; j_call: TRBJ1-1; d_call: .; clone_size: .; cdr3_nt: TGTGCCAGCAGCTTAGACAGGGTGAACACTGAAGCTTTCTTT; cdr3_aa: CASSLDRVNTEAFF
v_call: TRBV6-2/TRBV6-3; j_call: TRBJ2-7; d_call: .; clone_size: .; cdr3_nt: TGTGCCAGCAGTTACTCGCCCCGAACCAGGGTCTCTGGCGAGCAGTACTTC; cdr3_aa: CASSYSPRTRVSGEQYF
v_call: TRBV12-3/TRBV12-4; j_call: TRBJ1-1; d_call: .; clone_size: once; cdr3_nt: TGTGCCAGCAGTTTGGGGCGAACCACTGAAGCTTTCTTT; cdr3_aa: CASSLGRTTEAFF
v_call: TRBV18; j_call: TRBJ2-2; d_call: TRBD1; clone_size: .; cdr3_nt: TGTGCCAGCTCACCACCGCGGGACAGGGGAAACACCGGGGAGCTGTTTTTT; cdr3_aa: CASSPPRDRGNTGELFF
v_call: TRBV6-5; j_call: TRBJ2-2; d_call: .; clone_size: .; cdr3_nt: TGTGCCAGCGGGGGACGGCACACCGGGGAGCTGTTTTTT; cdr3_aa: CASGGRHTGELFF